The clone carrying this TCR beta chain was found a few times. MiXCR, applied by TCRdb to the 5' RACE reads, yields one record per CDR3 protein. The sample yields 350,000 to 450,000 distinct CDR3 sequences, under 30% seen once. This entry is derived from a study of identical twins' blood T cells. The CDR3 extends over 18 amino acids. J gave up 4 bases and V 7 bases, and 20 bases lay outside the gene matches. Germline lookup yields CDR1 SGHRS and CDR2 YFSETQ. The gene calls are TRBV5-1 and TRBJ1-1; TRBD1 agrees at 9 bases. Sequenced material: PBMCs. The sequence was collected from a woman between 18 and 55 years old in good health. The CDR3 loop reads CASARDRVNPRATTEAFF. CDR3 nucleotide sequence: TGCGCCAGCGCGCGGGACAGGGTTAACCCTCGCGCCACCACTGAAGCTTTCTTT.